This T cell receptor beta chain was documented in a study of shared clonotypes between healthy human individuals. Whole-study findings and limits: The study sampled only blood, and tissue repertoires likely differ.

At deep level, the assay was performed. In the study's own analysis: ImmunoSEQ supplied junction-only sequences lacking quality scores, so filtering was different. TCRdb keeps only in-frame clones here, not all; method: immunoSEQ multiplex PCR. Clonal size and the V and J genes are those of that table, whereas D and trimming came from the DNA. The profile covers about 2.3 million clones, with 80% to 95% appearing a single time and 0.3% to 0.4% taken by the ten largest. Germline trimming cut 3 bases from V and 0 bases from J; bases unmatched to any gene: 8. The CDR3 consists of 16 residues. The germline CDR1 and CDR2 sequences are MNHNS and SASEGT. This clone is a singleton in its sample. Its antigen is currently unknown.

The rearrangement links TRBV6-1 to TRBJ2-7; 7 bases line up with TRBD1. The source of this sequence is a man between 18 and 29 years old in good health. Some clones in this sample may be carry-over from other donors' samples. The material sequenced was naive CD4+ T cells from PBMCs. Described subset: CD45RA+ positively selected. The CDR3 DNA sequence: TGTGCCAGCAGTGACCGAGGACAGGCGAGCTCCTACGAGCAGTACTTC. The encoded protein is CASSDRGQASSYEQYF.